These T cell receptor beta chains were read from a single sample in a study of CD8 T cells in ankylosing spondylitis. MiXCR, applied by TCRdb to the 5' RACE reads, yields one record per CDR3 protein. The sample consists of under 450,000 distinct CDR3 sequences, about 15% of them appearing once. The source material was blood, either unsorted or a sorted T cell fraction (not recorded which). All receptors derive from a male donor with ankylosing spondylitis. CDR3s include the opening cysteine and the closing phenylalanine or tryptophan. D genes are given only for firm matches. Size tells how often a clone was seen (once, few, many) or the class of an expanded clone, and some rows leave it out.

TGTGCCAGCAGTGGGACTAGCGGGGGGGCCTACGAGCAGTACTTC | CASSGTSGGAYEQYF | TRBJ2-7 | once | TRBD2 | TRBV6-1
TGTGCCAGCAGTGAAAAGGGACAGGGGGCCCGGAAACTGTTTTTT | CASSEKGQGARKLFF | TRBJ1-4 | - | TRBD1 | TRBV2
TGTGCCAGCAGCTTTATAACGGCTGGAAACACCATATATTTT | CASSFITAGNTIYF | TRBJ1-3 | few | - | TRBV5-5
TGTGCCAGTAGTATCCCCGGGACCTATGGCTACACCTTC | CASSIPGTYGYTF | TRBJ1-2 | - | - | TRBV19
TGCGCCAGCAGCCCTTACCTAGCGGGAGACACCGGGGAGCTGTTTTTT | CASSPYLAGDTGELFF | TRBJ2-2 | few | TRBD2 | TRBV4-3
TGTGCCAGCAGTGGAGGGGCCAACGTCCTGACTTTC | CASSGGANVLTF | TRBJ2-6 | many | - | TRBV2
TGTGCCAGCAGCTTCTGGGCAGGGAAGAACACTGAAGCTTTCTTT | CASSFWAGKNTEAFF | TRBJ1-1 | few | - | TRBV3-1
TGTGCCAGCAGCCAAGACCCGGTAACCGGGACAGGGGGCCATGGCTACACCTTC | CASSQDPVTGTGGHGYTF | TRBJ1-2 | many | TRBD1 | TRBV4-2
TGCAGTGCTAGAGATCCGGCGGCCAGCTCCTACGAGCAGTACTTC | CSARDPAASSYEQYF | TRBJ2-7 | - | - | TRBV20-1
TGCGCCAGCAGCTTGGAGGCAGGAACCCCCTACGAGCAGTACTTC | CASSLEAGTPYEQYF | TRBJ2-7 | few | - | TRBV5-1
TGTGCCAGCAGGGGGTCGACAGGGTCTTACGAGCAGTACTTC | CASRGSTGSYEQYF | TRBJ2-7 | - | TRBD1 | TRBV12-3/TRBV12-4
TGTGCCAGCAGTTTTGGGGGGCGGTACGAGCAGTACTTC | CASSFGGRYEQYF | TRBJ2-7 | - | - | TRBV12-3/TRBV12-4
TGTGCCAGCTCAAAGGACAGGGAAGGGTTTGTCGAGCAGTACTTC | CASSKDREGFVEQYF | TRBJ2-7 | - | TRBD1 | TRBV18
TGCAGTGCTAGATTCGTTGGAAACACCATATATTTT | CSARFVGNTIYF | TRBJ1-3 | few | - | TRBV20-1
TGTGCCAGCAGCTTAGGTATGCCCTCTACTCGGGAGCAGTACTTC | CASSLGMPSTREQYF | TRBJ2-7 | few | - | TRBV11-2
TGCGCCAGCAGCCAAGTGGGGGGGGACACAGATACGCAGTATTTT | CASSQVGGDTDTQYF | TRBJ2-3 | few | TRBD2 | TRBV4-1
TGTGCCATCAGTGGAGGGTACAGCCTTAATTCACCCCTCCACTTT | CAISGGYSLNSPLHF | TRBJ1-6 | few | - | TRBV10-3
TGTGCCAGCAGCTTAGCGGGACAGGGCAACCAGCCCCAGCATTTT | CASSLAGQGNQPQHF | TRBJ1-5 | many | TRBD1 | TRBV7-9
TGTGCCACCAGCTTATCTAGCGGGAGCCGTGAGCAGTTCTTC | CATSLSSGSREQFF | TRBJ2-1 | few | TRBD2 | TRBV15
TGTGCCACCAGACTAGCGGGAGAGGACGAGCAGTACTTC | CATRLAGEDEQYF | TRBJ2-7 | - | TRBD2 | TRBV10-3
TGTGCCAGCACCTCCCCACTTAACACCGGGGAGCTGTTTTTT | CASTSPLNTGELFF | TRBJ2-2 | few | - | TRBV7-9
TGTGCCAGCAGTTCCCTAGGCGGGACAGGACTCTATGGCTACACCTTC | CASSSLGGTGLYGYTF | TRBJ1-2 | - | TRBD1 | TRBV12-3/TRBV12-4
TGTGCCAGCAGCCCCTACCGGACGGAACAAGAGACCCAGTACTTC | CASSPYRTEQETQYF | TRBJ2-5 | - | - | TRBV3-1
TGTGCCAGTAGCGTGTGGGCCGGCACTGAAGCTTTCTTT | CASSVWAGTEAFF | TRBJ1-1 | few | - | TRBV19
TGTGCCAGCAGCCCCAAGATAGCGGGAGGGGGAGAGACCCAGTACTTC | CASSPKIAGGGETQYF | TRBJ2-5 | few | TRBD2 | TRBV3-1
TGTGCCACCAAAGTCGGGGGGGCTAATGAAAAACTGTTTTTT | CATKVGGANEKLFF | TRBJ1-4 | many | - | TRBV28
TGCAGTGCTAGAACAGGGTTGAGCACCGGGGAGCTGTTTTTT | CSARTGLSTGELFF | TRBJ2-2 | few | - | TRBV20-1
TGTGCCATCAGTGATCAGACTAGCGATAGGAATGAGCAGTTCTTC | CAISDQTSDRNEQFF | TRBJ2-1 | - | TRBD2 | TRBV10-3
TGTGCCATCAGTGCCACGACAGGTATTGGAAACACCATATATTTT | CAISATTGIGNTIYF | TRBJ1-3 | - | - | TRBV10-3
TGTGCCAGCAGCGCGGGACTTCAGGAGACCCAGTACTTC | CASSAGLQETQYF | TRBJ2-5 | few | - | TRBV7-8
TGTGCCAGCAGCGAACCAGGGCCGGGGAGTTCACCCCTCCACTTT | CASSEPGPGSSPLHF | TRBJ1-6 | few | - | TRBV11-2
TGTGCCAGCAGTTCCCAGGACAGAACACGTGAAAAACTGTTTTTT | CASSSQDRTREKLFF | TRBJ1-4 | - | - | TRBV28
TGTGCCAGCAGTCCCAGGGGAAGCACAGATACGCAGTATTTT | CASSPRGSTDTQYF | TRBJ2-3 | many | - | TRBV25-1
TGTGCCAGCAGCTTAAGGGATTCGAACACCGGGGAGCTGTTTTTT | CASSLRDSNTGELFF | TRBJ2-2 | few | - | TRBV7-2
TGTGCCAGCAGCCTATTCATAGGCGACGAGCAGTACTTC | CASSLFIGDEQYF | TRBJ2-7 | - | - | TRBV7-2
TGTGCCAGCAGAAGGGAGGTTAGGAACACTGAAGCTTTCTTT | CASRREVRNTEAFF | TRBJ1-1 | - | - | TRBV2
TGCGCCAGCAGCTTGGGGTGGAACGGACAGAGAGAGACCCAGTACTTC | CASSLGWNGQRETQYF | TRBJ2-5 | few | - | TRBV5-1
TGTGCCAGCAGCCGATTACGAGGGGAGAACACTGAAGCTTTCTTT | CASSRLRGENTEAFF | TRBJ1-1 | many | - | TRBV12-3/TRBV12-4
TGTGCCAGCAGTGAATGGTCAGTAGTAGAGACCCAGTACTTC | CASSEWSVVETQYF | TRBJ2-5 | - | - | TRBV2
TGTGCCAGCAGCTCCGCGGGGTTTTCCTATGGCTACACCTTC | CASSSAGFSYGYTF | TRBJ1-2 | - | - | TRBV7-2
TGTGCCAGCAGCCAAAGGAGCGGGAGTTGGGCAGAGACCCAGTACTTC | CASSQRSGSWAETQYF | TRBJ2-5 | few | TRBD2 | TRBV14
TGTGCCCCAACTGGGAGGCGCCAACCCTATGGCTACACCTTC | CAPTGRRQPYGYTF | TRBJ1-2 | few | - | TRBV12-3/TRBV12-4
TGTGCCAGCAGCCCCGCGGGGGGGGAAGGTCAGCCCCAGCATTTT | CASSPAGGEGQPQHF | TRBJ1-5 | - | - | TRBV3-1
TGTGCCAGCAGCTTGGGTAGCGGGGGCCTATCCTACAATGAGCAGTTCTTC | CASSLGSGGLSYNEQFF | TRBJ2-1 | few | TRBD2 | TRBV11-2
TGTGCCAGCAGCTCCCAAAGGGCGCTAGCGGGGTACAATGAGCAGTTCTTC | CASSSQRALAGYNEQFF | TRBJ2-1 | - | TRBD2 | TRBV7-9
TGTGCCAGCAGCCCCGGGACACCAGGGGACGGTGGCTACACCTTC | CASSPGTPGDGGYTF | TRBJ1-2 | - | - | TRBV11-2
TGCAGCGTCCAACAGGGAACGACCGGGGAGCTGTTTTTT | CSVQQGTTGELFF | TRBJ2-2 | few | - | TRBV29-1
TGTGCCAGCAGCCCCTCAGCGACAATCTCTGGAAACACCATATATTTT | CASSPSATISGNTIYF | TRBJ1-3 | few | - | TRBV7-9
TGCAGTGCTAGCTACAATGAAGCTTTCTTT | CSASYNEAFF | TRBJ1-1 | - | - | TRBV20-1